A single count supports the clone carrying this T cell receptor beta chain. Its antigen is unidentified. The data are from a study of cytotoxic CD8 clonotypes in ibrutinib-treated CLL. Looking at the study overall: After a median of 68 months, some 14 patients stayed remitted and approximately twelve progressed; responses had been partial in around 25 and complete in 2. The study, taken as a whole, reports: Public clonotypes proved infrequent, and on treatment they shrank or remained steady. Against age-matched healthy donors, baseline clonality ran higher and tracked circulating CD8+ T-cell counts.

The V gene lost 4 bases and the J gene lost 4 bases, with 10 bases spanning the gap. The CDR3 totals 14 residues. Germline assignment: CDR1 WSHSY and CDR2 SAAADI. Produced via immunoSEQ multiplex PCR; TCRdb's table is partial and in-frame only. The sample includes some 160,000 clones, about four fifths of them seen just once. From cryopreserved PBMCs came about 2.1 micrograms of genomic DNA used for TCR beta libraries. The chain uses TRBV10-2 and TRBJ2-2; the D gene is possibly TRBD1 (5 bases). This clonotype originated in a human donor with chronic lymphocytic leukemia. The material was PBMCs, obtained after 12 months of ibrutinib treatment. As DNA, the CDR3 is TGCGCCAGCAGTGGGCTAGGGGCCACCGGGGAGCTGTTTTTT. It specifies CASSGLGATGELFF.